Listed below are T cell receptor beta chains from one sample, sequenced in a study of CD8 T cells in Susac syndrome. Each CDR3 protein gets one entry after TCRdb re-called the immunoSEQ multiplex PCR reads with MiXCR. The sample holds about 120,000 distinct CDR3 sequences, around 93% seen once. Sequencing was carried out using CD8+ T cells from PBMCs. The origin of the receptors is a human donor in good health. Each CDR3 is given with its conserved first and last residue. Each record gives: CDR3 length, D gene, V gene, CDR3 protein. The D gene is left open where the match is weak.

CDR3 length: 14
D gene: TRBD1
V gene: TRBV11-2
CDR3 protein: CASSLEQGIYEQYF

CDR3 length: 18
D gene: TRBD1
V gene: TRBV5-4
CDR3 protein: CASRPKPGQGVLGTEAFF

CDR3 length: 12
D gene: NA
V gene: TRBV6-2/TRBV6-3
CDR3 protein: CASGRRDGEAFF

CDR3 length: 15
D gene: TRBD1
V gene: TRBV12-3/TRBV12-4
CDR3 protein: CASRFGTGIQETQYF

CDR3 length: 15
D gene: NA
V gene: TRBV28
CDR3 protein: CASIKQGGRGQPQHF

CDR3 length: 20
D gene: TRBD1
V gene: TRBV9
CDR3 protein: CASSRRAIKPTGEADTEAFF

CDR3 length: 18
D gene: TRBD2
V gene: TRBV2
CDR3 protein: CAAGGDTSGGKNTGELFF

CDR3 length: 15
D gene: NA
V gene: TRBV20-1
CDR3 protein: CSARDIEGLAETQYF

CDR3 length: 16
D gene: TRBD2
V gene: TRBV7-9
CDR3 protein: CASSPPLAGNTGELFF

CDR3 length: 15
D gene: NA
V gene: TRBV4-3
CDR3 protein: CASSQEEHSYYGYTF

CDR3 length: 15
D gene: NA
V gene: TRBV6-2/TRBV6-3
CDR3 protein: CASSTPATPPRGYTF

CDR3 length: 19
D gene: TRBD2
V gene: TRBV7-2
CDR3 protein: CASSLEGLAGGSLGRVQYF

CDR3 length: 11
D gene: NA
V gene: TRBV29-1
CDR3 protein: CSVGDTQPQHF

CDR3 length: 16
D gene: TRBD1
V gene: TRBV20-1
CDR3 protein: CSVQGVGQGAYQPQHF